This passage covers 23 T cell receptor beta chains from one sample sequenced in a study of cytomegalovirus exposure and HLA in healthy donors. This PCR relied on a set of 60 Vbeta primers and 13 Jbeta primers. Sequenced by immunoSEQ multiplex PCR; TCRdb stores in-frame clones only, minus some. There are 200,000 or so clones in the sample; about 89% occur only once, and 1% to 1.5% lies in the top ten. Material: PBMCs. These receptor sequences come from a man under 40 in good health and CMV-seronegative.

The gene calls are TRBV28 and TRBJ2-7; TRBD2 aligns across 10 bases. CDR3 length: 15 amino acids. The junction had 6 bases not matched to a gene; V was cut back by 6 bases and J by 1 base. Germline V CDR1 and CDR2: MDHEN, SYDVKM. The CDR3 DNA follows: TGTGCCAGCAGGTTAGCGGGGGGACCTTCCTACGAGCAGTACTTC. This encodes CASRLAGGPSYEQYF.

The rearrangement links TRBV7-9 to TRBJ2-2; D is undetermined. This CDR3 contains 13 residues. Germline CDR1 is SEHNR and CDR2 is FQNEAQ (reference sequence). V was cut by 7 bases and J by 2 bases, with 8 bases left in between. For the CDR3, the DNA is TGTGCCAGCAATTGGGCAAACACCGGGGAGCTGTTTTTT. It is translated as CASNWANTGELFF.

The CDR3 sequence is CASSYGQGARTTNEKLFF. As DNA, the CDR3 is TGTGCCAGCAGCTACGGGCAGGGGGCGCGGACAACTAATGAAAAACTGTTTTTT. The chain carries TRBV5-4 and TRBJ1-4; 8 bases line up with TRBD1. Unmatched junction bases numbered 10, after V lost 3 bases and J lost 0 bases. Germline CDR1 SGHNT, CDR2 YYREEE (reference sequence). The CDR3 runs to 18 residues. The full variable domain, with the rest looked up from reference TRBV5-4 and TRBJ1-4, is ETGVTQSPTHLIKTRGQQVTLRCSSQSGHNTVSWYQQALGQGPQFIFQYYREEENGRGNFPPRFSGLQFPNYSSELNVNALELDDSALYLCASSYGQGARTTNEKLFFGSGTQLSVL.

The chain carries TRBV11-1 and TRBJ1-4; TRBD1 might be the D (5 bases). The CDR3 is 17 amino acids. Germline lookup yields CDR1 SGHAT and CDR2 FQDESV (reference sequence). The V gene lost 0 bases and the J gene lost 10 bases, with 21 bases spanning the gap. The DNA for the CDR3 is TGTGCCAGCAGCTTAGCACCCGACAGCGTGCCGTATGCAAAACTGTTTTTT. It is translated as CASSLAPDSVPYAKLFF.

The rearrangement joins TRBV18 to TRBJ1-1; TRBD1 agrees at 8 bases. The junction had 4 bases not matched to a gene; V was cut back by 5 bases and J by 5 bases. Per germline, CDR1 KGHSH and CDR2 LQKENI. The CDR3 totals 13 residues. The CDR3 loop reads CASSTGGDTEAFF. In DNA form, the CDR3 reads TGTGCCAGCTCAACAGGGGGGGATACTGAAGCTTTCTTT.

The rearrangement links TRBV19 to TRBJ1-1; TRBD1 is a possible D gene (5 bases). The CDR3 is 15 residues long. Trimming pared 4 bases from V and 0 bases from J, leaving 12 bases between. The germline CDR1 and CDR2 sequences are LNHDA and SQIVND (reference sequence). DNA of the CDR3: TGTGCCAGTAGTACCAACAGACAGATGAACACTGAAGCTTTCTTT. Translation gives CASSTNRQMNTEAFF.

The rearrangement links TRBV19 to TRBJ2-5; 10 bases align to TRBD2. Germline CDR1 reads LNHDA; CDR2 reads SQIVND (reference sequence). The CDR3 extends over 16 amino acids. J lost 0 bases, V lost 5 bases, and 6 bases had no gene match. CDR3 in DNA: TGTGCCAGTAGTTCCCCAGGACTAGCGGACCAAGAGACCCAGTACTTC. It codes for CASSSPGLADQETQYF.

CDR3 coding DNA: TGTGCCAGCAGTTACTCTCCCTCAGGGGCTACCCCCCCTCACTTT. Its protein is CASSYSPSGATPPHF. The genes are TRBV6-5 and TRBJ1-6, with a tentative D call TRBD1 (6 bases). Germline values: CDR1 MNHEY, CDR2 SVGAGI. CDR3 length equals 15 residues. V gave up 0 bases and J gave up 19 bases, with 22 bases separating them.

The chain uses TRBV4-3 and TRBJ2-1; D is possibly TRBD2 (7 bases). Trimming took 4 bases from V and 9 from J, leaving 19 bases between them. The CDR3 covers 15 residues. Germline V gene lookup returns CDR1 LGHNA and CDR2 YSLEER. CDR3 sequence (DNA): TGCGCCAGCAGCCCAACTTTGAGGGGGGGTATTGAGCAGTTCTTC. This codes for CASSPTLRGGIEQFF.

This clone has only one observation. V gene TRBV18 combines with J gene TRBJ2-2; 7 positions agree with TRBD1. V shed 5 bases and J 3 bases; nucleotides not matched to a gene: 6. Germline V gene lookup returns CDR1 KGHSH and CDR2 LQKENI. The CDR3 has 15 amino acids. CDR3 sequence (DNA): TGTGCCAGCTCAGAAGACAGGGTGGACACCGGGGAGCTGTTTTTT. This codes for CASSEDRVDTGELFF. The complete variable domain, with remaining parts taken from reference TRBV18 and TRBJ2-2, reads NAGVMQNPRHLVRRRGQEARLRCSPMKGHSHVYWYRQLPEEGLKFMVYLQKENIIDESGMPKERFSAEFPKEGPSILRIQQVVRGDSAAYFCASSEDRVDTGELFFGEGSRLTVL.

A single count supports this clone. The chain combines TRBV25-1 with TRBJ1-2; D is ambiguous. The CDR3 extends over 13 amino acids. Looked up from germline, CDR1 is MGHDK and CDR2 is SYGVNS. V lost 6 bases to trimming and J lost 1 base, with 9 bases between them. CDR3 in DNA: TGTGCCAGCAGACCACAGTTTAACTATGGCTACACCTTC. This codes for CASRPQFNYGYTF.

V and J are TRBV7-2 and TRBJ1-5, with D uncertain. This CDR3 spans 16 amino acids. V was clipped by 2 bases and J by 0 bases, with 11 bases between them. Germline V gene sequence: CDR1 SGHTA, CDR2 FQGNSA. The DNA of the CDR3 is TGTGCCAGCAGCTTACTTCCCGGGATTAGCAATCAGCCCCAGCATTTT. It translates to CASSLLPGISNQPQHF.

The chain combines TRBV5-1 with TRBJ2-2; the match to TRBD1 covers 8 bases. From germline, CDR1 is SGHRS and CDR2 YFSETQ. The CDR3 sequence is 15 residues long. The ends lost 0 bases at V and 7 bases at J; junction bases unmatched: 5. The CDR3 nucleotides read TGCGCCAGCAGCTTGGTAGCAGGGGGCAGCGGGGAGCTGTTTTTT. It is translated as CASSLVAGGSGELFF.

V gene TRBV19 combines with J gene TRBJ2-2; TRBD1 matches at 9 bases. Trimming at V came to 6 bases and at J to 5 bases, leaving 4 bases not matched to a gene. Per the germline V gene, CDR1 is LNHDA and CDR2 is SQIVND (reference sequence). This CDR3 is built from 14 residues. The CDR3 DNA sequence: TGTGCCAGTAGCTTCGGGACAGGGACCGGGGAGCTGTTTTTT. Residues: CASSFGTGTGELFF.

The J gene is TRBJ2-2, the V gene TRBV19; TRBD1 aligns across 10 bases. Germline loops: CDR1 LNHDA, CDR2 SQIVND (reference sequence). Unmatched junction bases numbered 5, after V lost 4 bases and J lost 0 bases. The CDR3 consists of 17 residues. Here the CDR3 reads CASSTRTGGANTGELFF. Here the CDR3 DNA reads TGTGCCAGTAGTACCCGGACAGGGGGGGCGAACACCGGGGAGCTGTTTTTT. Filled out from reference TRBV19 and TRBJ2-2, the complete variable domain reads DGGITQSPKYLFRKEGQNVTLSCEQNLNHDAMYWYRQDPGQGLRLIYYSQIVNDFQKGDIAEGYSVSREKKESFPLTVTSAQKNPTAFYLCASSTRTGGANTGELFFGEGSRLTVL.

This chain joins TRBV5-1 and TRBJ2-6, with D uncertain. CDR1 and CDR2 (germline): SGHRS, YFSETQ. CDR3 length: 15 residues. Trimming shortened V by 4 bases and J by 0 bases, and 8 bases separated the two germline ends. Here the CDR3 reads CASSIGSSGANVLTF. Written as DNA, the CDR3 is TGCGCCAGCAGCATCGGGTCCTCTGGGGCCAACGTCCTGACTTTC.

CDR3 DNA: TGTGCCAGTAGTGTAAAGGGGACACAACAATTATATCAGCCCCAGCATTTT. Amino acid sequence: CASSVKGTQQLYQPQHF. This chain links TRBV19 with TRBJ1-5; D possibly corresponds to TRBD1 (6 bases). CDR1 and CDR2 (germline): LNHDA, SQIVND (reference sequence). The ends were cut back, 5 bases at V and 5 bases at J, with 22 bases in the middle. CDR3 length: 17 amino acids.

For this clone: In the same sample, other DNA sequences code for this CDR3. The V and J genes are TRBV5-1 and TRBJ2-3; D possibly corresponds to TRBD2 (7 bases). V dropped 2 bases and J dropped 0 bases, with 10 bases sitting between them. This CDR3 spans 15 amino acids. Per the germline V gene, CDR1 is SGHRS and CDR2 is YFSETQ. The CDR3 DNA sequence: TGCGCCAGCAGCTTCGGGGGGCAGAGCACAGATACGCAGTATTTT. Translated: CASSFGGQSTDTQYF.

J is TRBJ2-7 and V is TRBV28, with 9 bases lining up with TRBD2. J was trimmed by 0 bases and V by 5 bases; bases with no gene match: 8. Per the germline V gene, CDR1 is MDHEN and CDR2 is SYDVKM. CDR3 length equals 16 residues. The CDR3 loop reads CASSGQLAGSSYEQYF. In nucleotides, the CDR3 is TGTGCCAGCAGTGGGCAACTAGCGGGTAGCTCCTACGAGCAGTACTTC.

J is TRBJ2-7 and V is TRBV11-3; 7 bases match TRBD2. This CDR3 region has 15 residues. CDR1 is SGHNT, CDR2 YENEEA, per germline. With 5 bases clipped from V and 1 base from J, the junction kept 8 bases outside the gene matches. This chain's CDR3 is CASSEGPSGSYEQYF. CDR3 sequence (DNA): TGTGCCAGCAGCGAGGGCCCTAGCGGATCCTACGAGCAGTACTTC.

This clone has only one observation. The chain links TRBV29-1 to TRBJ2-3; D might be TRBD1 (6 bases). Germline V gives CDR1 SQVTM, CDR2 ANQGSEA. V lost 7 bases, J lost 6 bases, and 17 bases lay in between. The CDR3 contains 13 residues. CDR3 coding DNA: TGCAGCGCCTTCCTCCAGGGGACGGATACGCAGTATTTT. Amino acids: CSAFLQGTDTQYF.

The chain is built from TRBV4-1 and TRBJ1-6, with 8 bases lining up with TRBD1. Per the germline V gene, CDR1 is MGHRA and CDR2 is YSYEKL. The CDR3 covers 18 residues. The J segment lost 5 bases and the V segment lost 3 bases, leaving 12 bases of the junction unmatched. CDR3 amino acids: CASSQRPGGEFNNSPLHF. The CDR3 coding sequence is TGCGCCAGCAGCCAGCGGCCAGGGGGCGAGTTTAATAATTCACCCCTCCACTTT.

This clone is a singleton in its sample. This rearrangement joins TRBV28 to TRBJ1-2; weak D call: TRBD1 (5 bases). The germline V gene has CDR1 MDHEN and CDR2 SYDVKM. V gave up 3 bases and J gave up 7 bases, with 18 bases separating them. The CDR3 totals 15 residues. This chain's CDR3 is CASSLGPAGIAGYTF. The CDR3 DNA follows: TGTGCCAGCAGTTTGGGGCCTGCTGGGATCGCTGGCTACACCTTC.